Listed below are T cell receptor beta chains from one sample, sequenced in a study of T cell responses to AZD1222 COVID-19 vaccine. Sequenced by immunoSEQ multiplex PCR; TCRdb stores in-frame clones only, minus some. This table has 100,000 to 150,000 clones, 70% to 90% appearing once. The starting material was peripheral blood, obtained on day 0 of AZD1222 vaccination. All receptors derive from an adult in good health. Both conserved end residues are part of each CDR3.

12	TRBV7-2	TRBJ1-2	CASSLRTGGYTF
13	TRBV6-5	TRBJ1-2	CASSPDRAYGYTF
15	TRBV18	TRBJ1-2	CASSPPGQGGYGYTF
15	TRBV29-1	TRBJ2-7	CSALEAGWSSYEQYF
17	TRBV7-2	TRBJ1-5	CASSMLRGGYIGQPQHF
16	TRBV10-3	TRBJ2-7	CAISPGIAGGPYEQYF
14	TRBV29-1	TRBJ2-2	CSGGLAGGPGELFF
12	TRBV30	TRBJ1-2	CAWSAGGYGYTF
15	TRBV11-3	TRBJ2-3	CASARGTGFTDTQYF
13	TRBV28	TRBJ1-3	CASTTPYGNTIYF
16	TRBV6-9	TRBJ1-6	CASIIGGELGNSPLHF